This passage covers 10 T cell receptor beta chains from one sample sequenced in a study of shared clonotypes between healthy human individuals. Here immunoSEQ multiplex PCR was the method, and the copy in TCRdb shows in-frame clones only, minus some. The repertoire holds more than 550,000 clones, with roughly 87% as singletons. Sequenced material: memory CD8+ T cells from PBMCs. Subset meaning: CD45RO+ cells pooled with CCR7-negative TemRA cells. All receptors come from a young man in good health. Some clones in this sample may be carry-over from other donors' samples.

The chain is built from TRBV27 and TRBJ2-3; D possibly corresponds to TRBD2 (6 bases). The CDR3 contains 14 residues. Per germline, CDR1 MNHEY and CDR2 SMNVEV (reference sequence). V lost 5 bases to trimming and J lost 6 bases, with 15 bases between them. Here the CDR3 DNA reads TGTGCCAGCAGTCCCTTCCATGGGGGGGATACGCAGTATTTT. Translation: CASSPFHGGDTQYF.

This clone was detected ten times or more. This chain connects TRBV23-1 to TRBJ2-7; unclear D gene. TRBV23-1 qualifies as an ORF whose function is uncertain. There are 17 residues in the CDR3. V gave up 3 bases and J gave up 2 bases, with 20 bases separating them. The CDR3 DNA reads TGCGCCAGCAGTCACCCTCCCGATAACAGTGCCCCCTACGAGCAGTACTTC. Translation gives CASSHPPDNSAPYEQYF.

This chain uses TRBV29-1 with TRBJ2-1, with a tentative D call TRBD1 (6 bases). The CDR3 totals 15 residues. From germline, CDR1 is SQVTM and CDR2 ANQGSEA. Between the trimmed V and J ends, which lost 2 bases and 2 bases, there was a span of 13 bases. The CDR3 region has the DNA TGCAGCGTTGAAAGGCCAGGGGATGCCTACAATGAGCAGTTCTTC. It translates to CSVERPGDAYNEQFF.

This chain joins TRBV11-2 and TRBJ1-3; perhaps TRBD1 as D (5 bases). Trimming removed 2 bases at V and 2 bases at J, with 19 bases between. CDR3 length: 18 residues. Germline V CDR1 and CDR2: SGHAT, FQNNGV. This CDR3 is CASSLLEGPDLPGNTIYF. CDR3 DNA: TGTGCCAGCAGCTTACTTGAGGGGCCAGACCTGCCTGGAAACACCATATATTTT.

This sequence joins TRBV27 and TRBJ2-3; unclear D gene. CDR3 length equals 15 residues. Trimming removed 0 bases from V and 2 bases from J, with 9 bases in between. Looked up from germline, CDR1 is MNHEY and CDR2 is SMNVEV (reference sequence). The CDR3 nucleotides are TGTGCCAGCAGTTTATCGATGAGAGACACAGATACGCAGTATTTT. This encodes CASSLSMRDTDTQYF.

The sample holds one count of this clone. The CDR3 spells CASSLTSGTNTGELFF. CDR3 nucleotides: TGTGCCAGCAGCTTAACTAGCGGGACGAACACCGGGGAGCTGTTTTTT. The rearrangement uses TRBV7-2 and TRBJ2-2; TRBD2 aligns across 10 bases. Trimming cost V 2 bases and J 0 bases; bases outside gene matches: 0. The CDR3 totals 16 residues. Germline CDR1 and CDR2: SGHTA and FQGNSA.

The V gene is TRBV6-6, the J gene TRBJ2-2; no clear D. The CDR3 runs to 15 residues. The V end was cut by 2 bases, the J end by 7 bases, with 14 bases between. Germline CDR1 and CDR2: MNHNY and SVGAGI (reference sequence). The CDR3 sequence is CASSYSTPVNGELFF. CDR3 DNA: TGTGCCAGCAGTTACAGCACCCCGGTTAACGGGGAGCTGTTTTTT.

The chain employs TRBV7-2 and TRBJ2-2; 10 bases are shared with TRBD2. The CDR3 runs 18 residues. Germline CDR1 is SGHTA and CDR2 is FQGNSA. V lost 4 bases, J lost 5 bases, and 13 bases stayed unmatched. Here the CDR3 DNA reads TGTGCCAGCAGCTCTTCCCGGGTGGTAGCGGGAGGAACCGGGGAGCTGTTTTTT. Protein: CASSSSRVVAGGTGELFF.

This chain joins TRBV4-1 and TRBJ2-7, with a tentative D call TRBD2 (5 bases). This CDR3 has 16 residues. Germline V gene sequence: CDR1 MGHRA, CDR2 YSYEKL. Trimming removed 3 bases from V and 6 bases from J, with 21 bases in between. The CDR3 nucleotides read TGCGCCAGCAGCCACGGTTACCGGGAACTGCCGCTCGAGCAGTACTTC. This translates into CASSHGYRELPLEQYF.

This clone has just one count. The chain has TRBV6-6 and TRBJ2-7; 9 bases line up with TRBD1. After removal of 6 bases from V and 5 bases from J, the junction contained 8 bases not matched to a gene. Germline V gives CDR1 MNHNY, CDR2 SVGAGI (reference sequence). The CDR3 consists of 14 residues. The CDR3 nucleotides are TGTGCCAGCAGAGACCGGACAGGGGACAACGAGCAGTACTTC. Protein: CASRDRTGDNEQYF.